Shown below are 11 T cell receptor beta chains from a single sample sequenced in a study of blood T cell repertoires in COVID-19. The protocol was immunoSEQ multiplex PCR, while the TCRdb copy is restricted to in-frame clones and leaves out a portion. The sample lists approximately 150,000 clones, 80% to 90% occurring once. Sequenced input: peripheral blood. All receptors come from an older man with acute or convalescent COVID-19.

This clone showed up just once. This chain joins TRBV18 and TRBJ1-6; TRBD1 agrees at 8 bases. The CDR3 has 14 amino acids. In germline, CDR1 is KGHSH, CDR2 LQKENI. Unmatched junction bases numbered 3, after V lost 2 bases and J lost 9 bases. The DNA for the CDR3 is TGTGCCAGCTCACCAGCTGGACAGGGTTCACCCCTCCACTTT. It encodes CASSPAGQGSPLHF.

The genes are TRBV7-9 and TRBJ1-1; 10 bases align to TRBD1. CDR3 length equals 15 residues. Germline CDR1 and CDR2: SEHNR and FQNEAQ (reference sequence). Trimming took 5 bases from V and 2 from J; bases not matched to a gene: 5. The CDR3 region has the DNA TGTGCCAGCAGCCCAAGGGACAGGGGAAACACTGAAGCTTTCTTT. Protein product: CASSPRDRGNTEAFF.

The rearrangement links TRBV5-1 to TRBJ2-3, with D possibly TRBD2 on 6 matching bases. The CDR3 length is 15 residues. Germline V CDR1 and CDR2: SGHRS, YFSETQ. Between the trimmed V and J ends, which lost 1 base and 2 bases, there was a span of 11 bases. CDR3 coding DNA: TGCGCCAGCAGCTTGATGGGCGGGGTCACAGATACGCAGTATTTT. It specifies CASSLMGGVTDTQYF.

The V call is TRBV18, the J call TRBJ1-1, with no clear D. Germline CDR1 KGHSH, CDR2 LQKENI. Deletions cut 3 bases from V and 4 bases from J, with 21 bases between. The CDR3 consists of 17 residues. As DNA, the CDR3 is TGTGCCAGCTCACCTGGCGATCGAGGTACCCACTTCACTGAAGCTTTCTTT. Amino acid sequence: CASSPGDRGTHFTEAFF.

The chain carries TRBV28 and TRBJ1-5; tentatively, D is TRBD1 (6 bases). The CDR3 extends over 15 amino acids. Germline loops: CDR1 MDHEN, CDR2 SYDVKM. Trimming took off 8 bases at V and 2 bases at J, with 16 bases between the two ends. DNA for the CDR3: TGTGCCAGCTCCCTCGGGGGGGCTGGCAATCAGCCCCAGCATTTT. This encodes CASSLGGAGNQPQHF.

This CDR3 is CASKAGNTGELFF. CDR3 in DNA: TGTGCCAGCAAAGCGGGGAACACCGGGGAGCTGTTTTTT. The chain couples TRBV28 to TRBJ2-2; D may be TRBD2 (6 bases). This CDR3 spans 13 amino acids. Germline V lookup: CDR1 MDHEN, CDR2 SYDVKM. V lost 7 bases to trimming and J lost 1 base, with 7 bases between them. The full variable domain, with the rest looked up from reference TRBV28 and TRBJ2-2, is DVKVTQSSRYLVKRTGEKVFLECVQDMDHENMFWYRQDPGLGLRLIYFSYDVKMKEKGDIPEGYSVSREKKERFSLILESASTNQTSMYLCASKAGNTGELFFGEGSRLTVL.

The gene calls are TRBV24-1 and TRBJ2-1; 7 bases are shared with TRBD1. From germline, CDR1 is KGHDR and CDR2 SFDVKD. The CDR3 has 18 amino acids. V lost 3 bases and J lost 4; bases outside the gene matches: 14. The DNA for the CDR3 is TGTGCCACCAGTGATCGAAGCTTGAGACAGGGTACTTACAATGAGCAGTTCTTC. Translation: CATSDRSLRQGTYNEQFF.

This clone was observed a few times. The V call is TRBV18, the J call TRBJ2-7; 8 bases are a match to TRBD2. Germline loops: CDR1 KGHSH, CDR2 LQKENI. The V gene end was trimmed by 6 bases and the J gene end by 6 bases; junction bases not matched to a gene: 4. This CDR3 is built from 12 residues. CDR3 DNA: TGTGCCAGCTCTCCGGGGGGGCTCGAGCAGTACTTC. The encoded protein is CASSPGGLEQYF.

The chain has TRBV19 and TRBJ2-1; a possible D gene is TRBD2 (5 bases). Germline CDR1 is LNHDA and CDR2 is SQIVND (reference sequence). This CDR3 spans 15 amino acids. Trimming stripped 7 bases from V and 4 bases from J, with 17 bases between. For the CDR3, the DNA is TGTGCCAGTACCCCAGGTGGCGGGCAGTACAATGAGCAGTTCTTC. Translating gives CASTPGGGQYNEQFF.

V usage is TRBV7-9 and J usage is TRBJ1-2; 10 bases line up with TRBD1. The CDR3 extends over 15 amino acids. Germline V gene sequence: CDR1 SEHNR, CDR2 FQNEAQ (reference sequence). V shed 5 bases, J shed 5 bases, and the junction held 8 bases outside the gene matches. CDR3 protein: CASSPGSGQGYGYTF. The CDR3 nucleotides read TGTGCCAGCAGCCCAGGGTCGGGACAGGGGTATGGCTACACCTTC.

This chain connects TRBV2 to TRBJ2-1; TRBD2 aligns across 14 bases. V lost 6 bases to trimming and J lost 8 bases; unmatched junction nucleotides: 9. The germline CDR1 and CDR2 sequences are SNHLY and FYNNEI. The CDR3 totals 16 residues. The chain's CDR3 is CASRLLGTSGSDEQFF. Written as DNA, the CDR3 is TGTGCCAGCAGACTCCTGGGGACTAGCGGGAGTGATGAGCAGTTCTTC.